Listed below are T cell receptor beta chains from one sample, sequenced in a study of blood T cells in healthy people across ages. Each CDR3 protein gets one entry after TCRdb re-called the 5' RACE reads with MiXCR. The sample consists of about 1.8 million distinct CDR3 sequences, roughly 52% of them appearing once. Sample: blood. Receptor source: a woman aged 40 to 55 in good health. Each CDR3 is given with its conserved first and last residue.

V gene,J gene,CDR3 protein
TRBV6-4,TRBJ2-7,CASSSDWGSYEQYF
TRBV10-3,TRBJ2-5,CAIRTAQETQYF
TRBV5-6,-,CASSPDRGTPYEQYF
TRBV9,TRBJ2-5,CASSTWTSGGGEGETQYF
TRBV7-2,TRBJ2-1,CASSLVLGPYRDEQFF
TRBV7-2,TRBJ2-7,CASSPQTGAYEQYF
TRBV7-8,TRBJ2-6,CASSLTGTGVAGANVLTF
TRBV15,TRBJ2-1,CATSIYSTTYNEQFF
TRBV7-6,TRBJ1-1,CASSLNPGLNTEAFF
TRBV20-1,TRBJ2-7,CSARLGAYEQYF
TRBV27,TRBJ2-7,CASSHGTGSFEQYF
TRBV6-2/TRBV6-3,TRBJ2-3,CASSPYIATQYF
TRBV28,TRBJ1-5,CASSFKGRSFNQPQHF
TRBV20-1,TRBJ2-5,CSASRPGLGRETQYF